This record covers a single T cell receptor beta chain. Its specific antigen is unknown. The sample holds no much larger clone one base away, and base qualities are not on file. On a MiSeq, deep resolution sequencing aimed for a depth between 1 in 1 million and 1 in 200,000 T cells, with each clonotype covered approximately 10x on average. The immunoSEQ hsTCRB Kit was used to generate TCR beta libraries. Turning to the authors' computational methods: ImmunoSEQ Data Assistant and ImmunoSEQ Analyzer were used for data analysis, and V, D and J genes were assigned according to IMGT definitions. Clonality, with values ranging from 0 to 1, was calculated as one minus the normalized Shannon entropy of productive rearrangement frequencies. Only overrepresented clonotypes making up at least 0.05% of the repertoire of each patient were included in the public clonotype analysis. Some twelve age-matched healthy donor repertoires from immuneACCESS were used as controls for clonality. TCRdb stores this immuneACCESS table with in-frame sequences only. Part of the clones is absent; in the studies checked, under half of the shortfall reflects unresolved V genes, and no reason is known for the rest. V and J calls and clone size are as listed in that table; D and trimming were resolved from the DNA. Within this sample are 50,000 to 70,000 clones, with 50% to 70% of them counted one time only. The leading ten clones occupy approximately 24% of the sample.

This sample is part of a study of cytotoxic CD8 clonotypes in ibrutinib-treated CLL (dated by TCRdb to the early 2020s). Regarding the study in general: The cohort included some 14 treatment-naive and 11 to 12 relapsed/refractory patients; around 17 were IGHV unmutated. Every remission and progressive disease sample was obtained while ibrutinib was still being received by the patients. On average, each sample had 255,043 productive templates and about 89,000 productive rearrangements. Response samples were obtained after a median of around eleven months of treatment, with a range of roughly 6 to 40 months. Longitudinal samples were obtainable from about 30% of the roughly 90 participants in the trial. Responses were partial in around 25 patients and complete in 2; after median approximately 67 months follow-up, approximately 15 stayed in remission and some twelve progressed. Cryopreserved peripheral blood mononuclear cells were obtained before treatment, at response, and at either sustained remission or disease progression. Study-wide findings and limitations: Public clonotypes were rare and either shrank or stayed stable during treatment, and the rise in clonality at ibrutinib response reflected expansion of private clonotypes. Clonality increased at ibrutinib response, stayed stable in sustained remission, and fell back toward baseline at progression. At baseline, clonality was higher than in age-matched healthy donors and showed a strong correlation with circulating CD8+ T-cell counts. Sampling times were not matched between patients in sustained remission and patients whose disease was progressing, and lymph node repertoires were not examined.

Read against the paper, the sample's time point label means: progressive disease on ibrutinib. Roughly 1.8 micrograms of genomic DNA were extracted from cryopreserved PBMCs for TCR beta library preparation. Longitudinal blood samples from CLL patients on ibrutinib monotherapy were analyzed using high-throughput TCR beta sequencing. Patients were enrolled in a phase 2 open-label single-center ibrutinib monotherapy trial. This receptor was identified in a human donor with chronic lymphocytic leukemia. Sequenced material: PBMCs, taken at disease progression, from a patient treated with ibrutinib.

Here is the DNA: TGTGCCAGCAGTTTACTTGACAATGAGCAGTTCTTC. Translated, it gives CASSLLDNEQFF. The rearrangement combines TRBV28 with TRBJ2-1; the D gene cannot be named for sure. The CDR3 numbers 12 residues from cysteine through phenylalanine. Solely the CDR3 DNA is kept, with 36 bases framed from the first base. CDR1 MDHEN and CDR2 SYDVKM are derived from the germline V gene. The V end loses 2 bases and the J end loses 5 bases, and a stretch of 4 bases separates them.